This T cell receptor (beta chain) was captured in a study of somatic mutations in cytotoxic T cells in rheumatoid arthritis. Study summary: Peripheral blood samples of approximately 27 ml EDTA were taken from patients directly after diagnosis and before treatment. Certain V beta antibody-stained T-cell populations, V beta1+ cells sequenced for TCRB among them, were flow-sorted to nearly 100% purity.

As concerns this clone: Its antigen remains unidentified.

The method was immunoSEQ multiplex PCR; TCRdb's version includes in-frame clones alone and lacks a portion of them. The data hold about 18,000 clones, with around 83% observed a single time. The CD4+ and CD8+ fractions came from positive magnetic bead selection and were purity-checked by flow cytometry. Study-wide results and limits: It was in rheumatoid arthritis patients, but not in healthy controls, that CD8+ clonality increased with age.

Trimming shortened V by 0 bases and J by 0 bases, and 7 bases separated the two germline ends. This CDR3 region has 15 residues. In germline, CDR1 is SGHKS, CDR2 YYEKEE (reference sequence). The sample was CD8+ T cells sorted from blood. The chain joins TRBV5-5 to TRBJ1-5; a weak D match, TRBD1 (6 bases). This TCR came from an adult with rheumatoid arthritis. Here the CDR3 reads CASSLEGVSNQPQHF. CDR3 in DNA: TGTGCCAGCAGCTTGGAGGGGGTTAGCAATCAGCCCCAGCATTTT.